Below are 30 T cell receptor beta chains sequenced from a single sample in a study of T cell responses to AZD1222 COVID-19 vaccine. Sequencing used immunoSEQ multiplex PCR; TCRdb keeps in-frame clones, though not all of them. Of roughly 110,000 clones listed, 89% were seen once; the top ten hold 5.5% to 8.5%. The material sequenced was peripheral blood, taken on day 0 of AZD1222 vaccination. The source of these receptors is an adult in good health.

The chain joins TRBV18 to TRBJ2-1, with TRBD2 identical over 11 bases. Germline CDR1 KGHSH, CDR2 LQKENI. V dropped 5 bases and J dropped 1; count of bases not matched to a gene: 4. The CDR3 length is 16 residues. The CDR3 sequence is CASSSTSGGSYNEQFF. The DNA of the CDR3 is TGTGCCAGCTCATCCACTAGCGGGGGATCCTACAATGAGCAGTTCTTC.

The V call is TRBV28, the J call TRBJ2-1, with D uncertain. CDR1 MDHEN and CDR2 SYDVKM come from the germline V gene. The CDR3 is made up of 14 amino acids. The germline V and J ends were trimmed by 5 bases and 3 bases, with 11 bases remaining between them. CDR3 in amino acids: CASSPPVRYNEQFF. The DNA for the CDR3 is TGTGCCAGCAGTCCGCCCGTCCGCTACAATGAGCAGTTCTTC.

This clone appeared a single time. The chain carries TRBV7-9 and TRBJ1-2; D ambiguous. CDR1 is SEHNR and CDR2 is FQNEAQ in the germline V gene (reference sequence). The CDR3 loop spans 13 amino acids. V was shortened by 1 base and J by 6 bases, with 9 bases between the two germline ends. The CDR3: CASSLGVSNGYTF. CDR3 nucleotides: TGTGCCAGCAGCTTAGGGGTCTCCAATGGCTACACCTTC. Filled out from reference TRBV7-9 and TRBJ1-2, the complete variable domain reads DTGVSQNPRHKITKRGQNVTFRCDPISEHNRLYWYRQTLGQGPEFLTYFQNEAQLEKSRLLSDRFSAERPKGSFSTLEIQRTEQGDSAMYLCASSLGVSNGYTFGSGTRLTVV.

The gene calls are TRBV18 and TRBJ2-7; 8 bases are shared with TRBD1. Germline CDR1 KGHSH, CDR2 LQKENI. With 2 bases clipped from V and 6 bases from J, the junction kept 3 bases outside the gene matches. CDR3 length: 13 residues. The DNA for the CDR3 is TGTGCCAGCTCACCAACAGGGGGTCTCGAGCAGTACTTC. Protein: CASSPTGGLEQYF.

The V and J genes are TRBV9 and TRBJ1-4; the D gene is possibly TRBD1 (5 bases). The V gene lost 3 bases and the J gene lost 0 bases, with 6 bases spanning the gap. Germline values: CDR1 SGDLS, CDR2 YYNGEE. This CDR3 has 14 amino acids. The CDR3, as DNA: TGTGCCAGCAGCGCGACAGCAACTAATGAAAAACTGTTTTTT. Translating it yields CASSATATNEKLFF.

V usage is TRBV27 and J usage is TRBJ2-1; perhaps TRBD2 as D (5 bases). Germline V CDR1 and CDR2: MNHEY, SMNVEV (reference sequence). Trimming cost V 6 bases and J 0 bases, with 18 bases left between them. The CDR3 consists of 17 residues. The CDR3 DNA is TGTGCCAGCAGCCCTACCTGGCCGGGGAGCTCCTACAATGAGCAGTTCTTC. Translation: CASSPTWPGSSYNEQFF.

In its sample, this clone was seen once. The chain has TRBV28 and TRBJ1-3; 9 bases are a match to TRBD1. The trim removed 4 bases at V and 8 bases at J, leaving 6 bases unmatched. Germline V gene data show CDR1 as MDHEN and CDR2 as SYDVKM. The CDR3 covers 14 residues. The CDR3 sequence: CASSSGQGWDTIYF. The CDR3 coding sequence is TGTGCCAGCAGTTCGGGACAGGGTTGGGACACCATATATTTT.

The J gene is TRBJ1-5, the V gene TRBV29-1; TRBD1 is a possible D gene (5 bases). The germline CDR1 and CDR2 sequences are SQVTM and ANQGSEA. CDR3 length: 15 residues. The ends were cut back, 4 bases at V and 2 bases at J, with 15 bases in the middle. CDR3 residues: CSVAQAAGGNQPQHF. Written as DNA, the CDR3 is TGCAGCGTTGCCCAGGCGGCGGGGGGCAATCAGCCCCAGCATTTT.

V is TRBV19 and J is TRBJ2-1; tentatively, D is TRBD2 (6 bases). The CDR3 sequence is 16 residues long. The germline V and J ends were trimmed by 3 bases and 5 bases, with 17 bases remaining between them. CDR1 and CDR2 from the germline V gene are LNHDA and SQIVND (reference sequence). The chain's CDR3 is CASSIFGGTKNNEQFF. The CDR3 coding sequence is TGTGCCAGTAGTATCTTTGGCGGGACCAAGAACAATGAGCAGTTCTTC.

This chain connects TRBV28 to TRBJ1-2; no reliable D call. The ends were cut back, 2 bases at V and 8 bases at J, with 15 bases in the middle. CDR3 length: 14 residues. Per germline, CDR1 MDHEN and CDR2 SYDVKM. The CDR3 nucleotides read TGTGCCAGCAGTTTAGCCTATAGTGGGTTCGGCTACACCTTC. Protein sequence: CASSLAYSGFGYTF.

This chain connects TRBV12-3 or TRBV12-4 to TRBJ1-1; tentative D call: TRBD1 (5 bases). V was cut by 7 bases and J by 4 bases, with 13 bases left in between. CDR3 size: 13 residues. The DNA of the CDR3 is TGTGCCAGCAACGTTCGGGGGAGCACTGAAGCTTTCTTT. Its protein is CASNVRGSTEAFF.

The chain employs TRBV19 and TRBJ2-2; D unclear. CDR1 and CDR2 from the germline V gene are LNHDA and SQIVND (reference sequence). Trimming took off 6 bases at V and 4 bases at J, with 9 bases between the two ends. CDR3 length equals 13 residues. CDR3 region: CASSFPLTGELFF. CDR3 sequence (DNA): TGTGCCAGTAGCTTCCCGCTCACCGGGGAGCTGTTTTTT.

The J gene is TRBJ2-7, the V gene TRBV28, with 9 bases identical to TRBD1. Germline CDR1 MDHEN, CDR2 SYDVKM. The ends lost 5 bases at V and 2 bases at J; junction bases unmatched: 7. The CDR3 is 15 amino acids. The CDR3 DNA is TGTGCCAGCAGTCGAAGGGACAGGGCCCCCTACGAGCAGTACTTC. The encoded protein is CASSRRDRAPYEQYF.

The chain uses TRBV11-3 and TRBJ2-5, with 8 bases matching TRBD1. Trimming removed 5 bases from V and 0 bases from J; junction bases left unmatched: 8. The CDR3 consists of 16 residues. Germline V gene data show CDR1 as SGHNT and CDR2 as YENEEA. The CDR3 sequence: CASSPRDRTNQETQYF. CDR3 bases: TGTGCCAGCAGCCCCCGGGACAGGACAAACCAAGAGACCCAGTACTTC.

The V gene is TRBV19, the J gene TRBJ1-1; 11 nucleotides align to TRBD1. This CDR3 is 13 amino acids long. V lost 7 bases, J lost 6 bases, and 4 bases stayed unmatched. Germline CDR1 LNHDA, CDR2 SQIVND (reference sequence). CDR3 bases: TGTGCCAGTAATACGGACAGGGGGCCTGAAGCTTTCTTT. This gives the protein CASNTDRGPEAFF.

The chain employs TRBV5-5 and TRBJ2-7; D is perhaps TRBD2 (6 bases). Germline assignment: CDR1 SGHKS and CDR2 YYEKEE (reference sequence). Trimming removed 3 bases from V and 6 bases from J, with 10 bases in between. The CDR3 loop spans 12 amino acids. The DNA for the CDR3 is TGTGCCAGCAGCTGGGAGGTGCGCGAGCAGTACTTC. Its protein is CASSWEVREQYF. Filled out from reference TRBV5-5 and TRBJ2-7, the complete variable domain reads DAGVTQSPTHLIKTRGQQVTLRCSPISGHKSVSWYQQVLGQGPQFIFQYYEKEERGRGNFPDRFSARQFPNYSSELNVNALLLGDSALYLCASSWEVREQYFGPGTRLTVT.

This clone showed up just once. This chain links TRBV5-1 with TRBJ1-3, with a tentative D call TRBD1 (6 bases). This CDR3 is built from 17 residues. CDR1 and CDR2 from the germline V gene are SGHRS and YFSETQ. The V gene lost 0 bases and the J gene lost 0 bases, with 13 bases spanning the gap. CDR3 protein: CASSLGSGQNSGNTIYF. For the CDR3, the DNA is TGCGCCAGCAGCTTGGGATCCGGACAGAACTCTGGAAACACCATATATTTT. Looking up the rest from reference TRBV5-1 and TRBJ1-3 gives the full variable domain: KAGVTQTPRYLIKTRGQQVTLSCSPISGHRSVSWYQQTPGQGLQFLFEYFSETQRNKGNFPGRFSGRQFSNSRSEMNVSTLELGDSALYLCASSLGSGQNSGNTIYFGEGSWLTVV.

This chain joins TRBV28 and TRBJ1-5; perhaps TRBD1 as D (5 bases). Germline V gene sequence: CDR1 MDHEN, CDR2 SYDVKM. V shed 6 bases and J shed 2 bases, with 17 bases lying between them. The CDR3 covers 16 residues. Here the CDR3 DNA reads TGTGCCAGCAGCGGGGCTCAGAGCACAGGCAATCAGCCCCAGCATTTT. Residues: CASSGAQSTGNQPQHF.

This sequence joins TRBV28 and TRBJ2-5; 11 nucleotides line up with TRBD2. The CDR3 is 16 amino acids. The germline V gene encodes CDR1 MDHEN and CDR2 SYDVKM. J was trimmed by 4 bases and V by 7 bases; bases with no gene match: 11. Written as DNA, the CDR3 is TGTGCCAGCACCACTTATTCCGGGACTAGCGGAGAGACCCAGTACTTC. It yields the protein CASTTYSGTSGETQYF. Filled out from reference TRBV28 and TRBJ2-5, the complete variable domain reads DVKVTQSSRYLVKRTGEKVFLECVQDMDHENMFWYRQDPGLGLRLIYFSYDVKMKEKGDIPEGYSVSREKKERFSLILESASTNQTSMYLCASTTYSGTSGETQYFGPGTRLLVL.

In its sample, this clone was seen once. V is TRBV7-2 and J is TRBJ2-5; no clear D. V was cut by 1 base and J by 5 bases, with 8 bases left in between. Per the germline V gene, CDR1 is SGHTA and CDR2 is FQGNSA. This CDR3 contains 13 residues. As DNA, the CDR3 is TGTGCCAGCAGCTTAGATAGTACGGAGACCCAGTACTTC. It translates to CASSLDSTETQYF.

This chain connects TRBV7-9 to TRBJ2-7, with 13 nucleotides matching TRBD2. The CDR3 covers 16 residues. The germline CDR1 and CDR2 sequences are SEHNR and FQNEAQ (reference sequence). The V and J ends lost 5 bases and 5 bases, in that order; junction bases with no gene match: 9. In DNA form, the CDR3 reads TGTGCCAGCAGCCCTACTAGCGGGAGGGCTTTGCACGAGCAGTACTTC. Its protein product is CASSPTSGRALHEQYF.

V and J are TRBV24-1 and TRBJ1-5; D may be TRBD1 (6 bases). The CDR3 has 17 amino acids. Germline V gene data show CDR1 as KGHDR and CDR2 as SFDVKD. Trimming took 4 bases from V and 0 from J, leaving 15 bases between them. CDR3 residues: CATSDPTRQDSNQPQHF. The DNA for the CDR3 is TGTGCCACCAGTGACCCCACTCGACAGGATAGCAATCAGCCCCAGCATTTT.

The chain carries TRBV3-1 (or the pseudogene TRBV3-2) and TRBJ2-7; TRBD1 agrees at 8 bases. Germline CDR1 is LGHDT and CDR2 is YNNKEL (reference sequence). J lost 3 bases, V lost 4 bases, and 5 bases had no gene match. The CDR3 runs 14 residues. CDR3 DNA: TGTGCCAGCAGCCCCTCAGGACAGGGCTACGAGCAGTACTTC. This gives the protein CASSPSGQGYEQYF.

This chain links TRBV4-2 with TRBJ1-2; D unclear. The length of the CDR3 is 13 residues. Trimming left V 2 bases short and J 4 bases short, with 8 bases between. CDR1 LGHNA and CDR2 YNFKEQ come from the germline V gene. CDR3 in DNA: TGTGCCAGCAGCCAACCTGGGAGCTATGGCTACACCTTC. Its translation is CASSQPGSYGYTF.

The V and J genes are TRBV15 and TRBJ1-1, with 7 bases matching TRBD1. CDR1 and CDR2 (germline): LNHNV, YYDKDF (reference sequence). The junction had 8 bases not matched to a gene; V was cut back by 4 bases and J by 0 bases. This CDR3 is 16 amino acids long. CDR3 sequence reads: CATSNNPGQMNTEAFF. Written as DNA, the CDR3 is TGTGCCACCAGCAACAACCCGGGACAGATGAACACTGAAGCTTTCTTT.

This clone has just a few counts. V gene TRBV4-1 combines with J gene TRBJ1-5, with TRBD1 as a possible D gene (6 bases). There are 18 residues in the CDR3. CDR1 is MGHRA and CDR2 is YSYEKL in the germline V gene. The germline V and J ends were trimmed by 0 bases and 8 bases, with 23 bases remaining between them. CDR3 nucleotides: TGCGCCAGCAGCCAAGATTACACACGGGACACCAGTGTGAAGCCCCAGCATTTT. Protein product: CASSQDYTRDTSVKPQHF.

The rearrangement links TRBV27 to TRBJ2-7; tentative D call: TRBD2 (6 bases). V was shortened by 3 bases and J by 2 bases, with 14 bases between the two germline ends. Germline CDR1 reads MNHEY; CDR2 reads SMNVEV (reference sequence). This CDR3 is 15 amino acids long. The chain's CDR3 is CASSFRVAGTYEQYF. CDR3 nucleotide sequence: TGTGCCAGCAGTTTTAGGGTGGCGGGGACCTACGAGCAGTACTTC.

This clone was seen once. The gene calls are TRBV7-9 and TRBJ1-1; maybe TRBD1 (5 bases). Germline V gene sequence: CDR1 SEHNR, CDR2 FQNEAQ (reference sequence). The CDR3 extends over 15 amino acids. Trimming stripped 3 bases from V and 1 base from J, with 12 bases between. CDR3 coding DNA: TGTGCCAGCAGCTTCCCCTACGGGGGGAACACTGAAGCTTTCTTT. Translated: CASSFPYGGNTEAFF.

The chain combines TRBV2 with TRBJ1-1; no firm D call. CDR1 and CDR2 from the germline V gene are SNHLY and FYNNEI. The CDR3 spans 15 residues. Deletions cut 2 bases from V and 1 base from J, with 11 bases between. CDR3 coding DNA: TGTGCCAGCAGTGAACACCCACCTTCGAACACTGAAGCTTTCTTT. Encoded protein: CASSEHPPSNTEAFF.

V and J are TRBV11-3 and TRBJ2-7; D may match TRBD1 or TRBD2 (5 bases each). CDR1 and CDR2 (germline): SGHNT, YENEEA. This CDR3 contains 14 residues. Between the trimmed V and J ends, which lost 4 bases and 1 base, there was a span of 11 bases. CDR3 amino acids: CASSSGTSSYEQYF. Here the CDR3 DNA reads TGTGCCAGCAGCTCAGGGACCTCATCCTACGAGCAGTACTTC. Filled out from reference TRBV11-3 and TRBJ2-7, the complete variable domain reads EAGVVQSPRYKIIEKKQPVAFWCNPISGHNTLYWYLQNLGQGPELLIRYENEEAVDDSQLPKDRFSAERLKGVDSTLKIQPAELGDSAVYLCASSSGTSSYEQYFGPGTRLTVT.